The 30 T cell receptor beta chains presented below share a single source sample, sequenced in a study of T-cell reconstitution after alpha-beta-depleted transplantation in children. Preparation of the TCRbeta library used unique molecular identifiers. MiXCR, applied by TCRdb to the PCR reads, yields one record per CDR3 protein. Of some 72,000 distinct CDR3 sequences in the sample, around 6.6% were seen once. The source material was PBMCs from the stem cell graft donor, sampled from the stem cell graft. Receptors originate from a human donor who donated a stem cell graft to a child with acute lymphoblastic leukemia.

This clonotype has ten or more counts. The chain combines TRBV7-9 with TRBJ2-5; D perhaps matches TRBD2 (6 bases). The CDR3 has 15 residues. V was shortened by 1 base and J by 5 bases, with 14 bases between the two germline ends. Germline assignment: CDR1 SEHNR and CDR2 FQNEAQ (reference sequence). In nucleotides, the CDR3 is TGTGCCAGCAGCTTAGGGGGGGTGTTGACGGAGACCCAGTACTTC. Its protein is CASSLGGVLTETQYF. The entire variable domain, with the rest obtained from reference TRBV7-9 and TRBJ2-5, is as follows: DTGVSQNPRHKITKRGQNVTFRCDPISEHNRLYWYRQTLGQGPEFLTYFQNEAQLEKSRLLSDRFSAERPKGSFSTLEIQRTEQGDSAMYLCASSLGGVLTETQYFGPGTRLLVL.

This clonotype was recorded many times. The chain couples TRBV19 to TRBJ2-1; 11 bases match TRBD2. With V trimmed by 5 bases and J by 8 bases, 11 bases remained unmatched. Germline CDR1 is LNHDA and CDR2 is SQIVND (reference sequence). The CDR3 consists of 16 residues. The CDR3 DNA follows: TGTGCCAGTAGTGGTGCCCTGACTAGCGGGGAACATGAGCAGTTCTTC. Translating it yields CASSGALTSGEHEQFF.

This clonotype was seen repeatedly, ten times or more. The chain uses TRBV20-1 and TRBJ2-7; possibly TRBD1 for D (7 bases). The CDR3 is made up of 16 amino acids. The V gene lost 5 bases and the J gene lost 0 bases, with 20 bases spanning the gap. Germline-derived CDR1 and CDR2 are DFQATT and SNEGSKA (reference sequence). The CDR3 region has the DNA TGCAGTGCTTATCAGGGGGGCCGGCCGGACTCCTACGAGCAGTACTTC. The encoded protein is CSAYQGGRPDSYEQYF.

This clonotype was observed a few times. The chain recombines TRBV20-1 with TRBJ1-2; TRBD1 is a possible D gene (6 bases). Trimming shortened V by 1 base and J by 8 bases, and 20 bases separated the two germline ends. The CDR3 is made up of 15 amino acids. Germline V CDR1 and CDR2: DFQATT, SNEGSKA (reference sequence). This chain's CDR3 is CSARARGRPGEGYTF. The CDR3 nucleotides read TGCAGTGCTAGAGCCCGGGGACGGCCAGGGGAAGGCTACACCTTC.

This clonotype was seen many times. CDR3 in amino acids: CASSLTGTQNQPQHF. The CDR3 region has the DNA TGCGCCAGCAGCCTCACCGGGACACAAAATCAGCCCCAGCATTTT. The chain carries TRBV5-1 and TRBJ1-5; D is perhaps TRBD1 (6 bases). Germline CDR1 SGHRS, CDR2 YFSETQ. V lost 4 bases to trimming and J lost 4 bases, with 15 bases between them. The CDR3 is 15 amino acids.

This clonotype was detected ten times or more. This rearrangement joins TRBV29-1 to TRBJ2-6, with a tentative D call TRBD1 (6 bases). The V and J ends lost 6 bases and 0 bases respectively, with 15 bases between them. From germline, CDR1 is SQVTM and CDR2 ANQGSEA. This CDR3 contains 16 residues. DNA for the CDR3: TGCAGCGTCACAGGGCACCCAGGCTCTGGGGCCAACGTCCTGACTTTC. Translation: CSVTGHPGSGANVLTF.

This clonotype was picked up many times. This chain links TRBV20-1 with TRBJ2-7; TRBD1 matches 11 bases. V gave up 6 bases and J gave up 4 bases; unmatched junction bases: 8. Germline-derived CDR1 and CDR2 are DFQATT and SNEGSKA (reference sequence). CDR3 length: 14 residues. CDR3 region: CSAARTGGRYEQYF. The DNA for the CDR3 is TGCAGTGCCGCCAGGACAGGGGGCAGGTACGAGCAGTACTTC.

This clonotype was detected ten times or more. The V call is TRBV7-2, the J call TRBJ1-2, with 11 bases matching TRBD1. The CDR3 is 15 residues long. Germline CDR1 and CDR2: SGHTA and FQGNSA. Trimming removed 3 bases from V and 6 bases from J; junction bases left unmatched: 6. In DNA, the CDR3 is TGTGCCAGCAGCTTCGGACAGGGGGCGATAAATGGCTACACCTTC. Translating gives CASSFGQGAINGYTF.

In this sample, this clonotype turned up many times. V is TRBV20-1 and J is TRBJ2-1, with 12 bases identical to TRBD2. Germline CDR1 reads DFQATT; CDR2 reads SNEGSKA (reference sequence). The CDR3 totals 17 residues. J was trimmed by 7 bases and V by 0 bases; bases with no gene match: 10. CDR3 in DNA: TGCAGTGCTAGAGATTGGCTTCTAGCGGGGGGGCCAAATGAGCAGTTCTTC. Protein: CSARDWLLAGGPNEQFF.

This clonotype was counted at least ten times. This rearrangement joins TRBV12-3 or TRBV12-4 to TRBJ2-7; no reliable D call. This CDR3 has 12 residues. Trimming removed 1 base at V and 2 bases at J, with 3 bases between. CDR3 amino acids: CASSLVPYEQYF. The CDR3 coding sequence is TGTGCCAGCAGTTTAGTGCCCTACGAGCAGTACTTC.

This clonotype was observed a handful of times. The genes are TRBV5-1 and TRBJ1-6; D may be TRBD1 (5 bases). The germline gives CDR1 SGHRS, CDR2 YFSETQ. The ends were cut back, 4 bases at V and 11 bases at J, with 10 bases in the middle. The CDR3 consists of 12 residues. The CDR3 bases are TGCGCCAGCAGCCCGCAAGGGGCACCCCTCCACTTT. Translated, it gives CASSPQGAPLHF.

In DNA, the CDR3 is TGTGCCAGCAGCCCCGACGGGAATCAGCCCCAGCATTTT. Protein sequence: CASSPDGNQPQHF. The chain is built from TRBV7-3 and TRBJ1-5; D is ambiguous. The CDR3 contains 13 residues. Germline lookup yields CDR1 SGHTA and CDR2 FQGTGA. Trimming removed 5 bases from V and 4 bases from J, with 9 bases in between.

This clonotype turned up a few times. The chain couples TRBV7-3 to TRBJ2-7, with a possible D match to TRBD1 (5 bases). V lost 6 bases, J lost 6 bases, and 18 bases lay in between. The CDR3 runs 14 residues. Germline assignment: CDR1 SGHTA and CDR2 FQGTGA. The CDR3 nucleotides read TGTGCCAGCAGTCTTAAAGGGGAAGGGGCCGAGCAGTACTTC. Protein sequence: CASSLKGEGAEQYF.

This clonotype came up many times. This chain joins TRBV7-3 and TRBJ1-3; D possibly corresponds to TRBD1 (5 bases). Germline V gene lookup returns CDR1 SGHTA and CDR2 FQGTGA. V was shortened by 6 bases and J by 3 bases, with 9 bases between the two germline ends. CDR3 length: 13 residues. The CDR3 DNA is TGTGCCAGCAGTGAGGGGAATGGAAACACCATATATTTT. This gives the protein CASSEGNGNTIYF.

To note about this clonotype: Just one base apart from a much larger clone, this may be a read error. The chain is built from TRBV7-3 and TRBJ2-1; 10 bases are a match to TRBD2. Germline CDR1 reads SGHTA; CDR2 reads FQGTGA. V lost 8 bases, J lost 4 bases, and 11 bases stayed unmatched. The CDR3 has 16 residues. The CDR3 bases are TGTGCCAGCTGCGCACAGGTAGCGGGGGGTTACAATGAGCAGTTCTTC. Translation gives CASCAQVAGGYNEQFF.

This clonotype has a count of ten or more. The chain is built from TRBV10-3 and TRBJ1-1, with D possibly being TRBD1 (6 bases). Trimming stripped 2 bases from V and 1 base from J, with 17 bases between. The CDR3 contains 17 residues. The V gene's germline CDR1 is ENHRY and CDR2 SYGVKD. Here the CDR3 DNA reads TGTGCCATCAGTGAGGGTCCTAGGGGGGTAACGAACACTGAAGCTTTCTTT. Its translation is CAISEGPRGVTNTEAFF.

This clonotype was observed many times. The chain carries TRBV5-1 and TRBJ2-7; the D call may be TRBD1 or TRBD2 (5 bases each). CDR1 is SGHRS, CDR2 YFSETQ, per germline. With 0 bases removed from V and 2 bases from J, the gap between germline ends came to 9 bases. CDR3 length: 14 amino acids. CDR3 sequence reads: CASSLGGFTYEQYF. The CDR3 nucleotides are TGCGCCAGCAGCTTGGGGGGGTTCACCTACGAGCAGTACTTC.

This clonotype was seen more than once but under ten times. The rearrangement links TRBV5-1 to TRBJ1-1, with a weak D call TRBD1 (5 bases). Trimming pared 0 bases from V and 2 bases from J, leaving 8 bases between. Germline loops: CDR1 SGHRS, CDR2 YFSETQ. The CDR3 length is 14 residues. The CDR3 region has the DNA TGCGCCAGCAGCTTGGGCCGGGACAACACTGAAGCTTTCTTT. It encodes CASSLGRDNTEAFF.

The sample holds many counts of this clonotype. The chain is built from TRBV12-3 or TRBV12-4 and TRBJ2-7, with TRBD2 matching 9 bases. Trimming took 3 bases from V and 6 from J; bases not matched to a gene: 3. There are 13 residues in the CDR3. CDR3 nucleotide sequence: TGTGCCAGCAGTTTGACTAGCGGCATCGAGCAGTACTTC. Translated, it gives CASSLTSGIEQYF.

The CDR3 sequence is CASSFQGVGAEAFF. CDR3 DNA: TGTGCCAGCAGTTTTCAGGGGGTGGGGGCTGAAGCTTTCTTT. This chain links TRBV6-5 with TRBJ1-1; TRBD1 aligns across 7 bases. V lost 4 bases, J lost 6 bases, and 8 bases stayed unmatched. From germline, CDR1 is MNHEY and CDR2 SVGAGI. CDR3 size: 14 residues.

This clonotype was observed at least ten times. The junction differs from germline at one of its ends, possibly a read error. The rearrangement uses TRBV18 and TRBJ2-1, with TRBD2 matching over 7 bases. Germline V gives CDR1 KGHSH, CDR2 LQKENI. The length of the CDR3 is 16 residues. The CDR3 nucleotides are TGTGCCAGCTCTCCACCGGGAGGACGGACCCTCAATGAGCAGTTCTTC. It encodes CASSPPGGRTLNEQFF.

This clonotype was detected many times. The chain has TRBV4-1 and TRBJ1-1; D is perhaps TRBD1 (5 bases). This CDR3 has 14 residues. Trimming pared 3 bases from V and 0 bases from J, leaving 8 bases between. Germline V gene sequence: CDR1 MGHRA, CDR2 YSYEKL. The CDR3: CASSQNRLNTEAFF. In DNA, the CDR3 is TGCGCCAGCAGCCAGAACAGGTTGAACACTGAAGCTTTCTTT.

The chain links TRBV21-1 to TRBJ2-5; TRBD1 was called by the table and not checked on the DNA. TRBV21-1 is shown as a pseudogene. This CDR3 comprises 18 residues. Written as DNA, the CDR3 is TGTGCCAGCAGCAAAGCCACGGGCAGGCCCGCCGAACGAGAGACCCAGTACTTC. Protein sequence: CASSKATGRPAERETQYF.

V and J are TRBV4-3 and TRBJ1-4, with TRBD1 identical over 9 bases. The CDR3 is 16 amino acids. J gave up 8 bases and V 3 bases, and 10 bases lay outside the gene matches. Looked up from germline, CDR1 is LGHNA and CDR2 is YSLEER. The CDR3 bases are TGCGCCAGCAGCCATGCCCCCGGGACAGGGCCCGAAAAACTGTTTTTT. Encoded protein: CASSHAPGTGPEKLFF.

This clonotype was seen many times. The J gene is TRBJ2-2, the V gene TRBV10-3, with 9 bases matching TRBD2. The CDR3 has 15 amino acids. Per germline, CDR1 ENHRY and CDR2 SYGVKD. The J segment lost 6 bases and the V segment lost 3 bases, leaving 5 bases of the junction unmatched. CDR3 residues: CAISEPSSGAGELFF. DNA of the CDR3: TGTGCCATCAGTGAACCCTCTAGCGGGGCCGGGGAGCTGTTTTTT.

This sequence joins TRBV20-1 and TRBJ1-5; D might be TRBD1 (5 bases). Germline V gene sequence: CDR1 DFQATT, CDR2 SNEGSKA (reference sequence). CDR3 length: 14 amino acids. V gave up 6 bases and J gave up 2 bases, with 14 bases separating them. CDR3 sequence reads: CSASSRGRNQPQHF. CDR3 sequence (DNA): TGCAGTGCGAGTTCCCGGGGACGCAATCAGCCCCAGCATTTT.

This clonotype was recorded a few times. The V gene is TRBV14, the J gene TRBJ1-5; D is ambiguous. V gave up 3 bases and J gave up 4 bases, with 10 bases separating them. The CDR3 has 14 residues. From germline, CDR1 is SGHDN and CDR2 FVKESK. CDR3 in DNA: TGTGCCAGCAGCCAGGAATCGGCGAATCAGCCCCAGCATTTT. Residues: CASSQESANQPQHF.

This clonotype came up many times. V and J are TRBV7-2 and TRBJ2-1, with D possibly TRBD2 on 6 matching bases. Germline CDR1 and CDR2: SGHTA and FQGNSA. Trimming stripped 5 bases from V and 10 bases from J, with 15 bases between. The CDR3 is 13 residues long. The CDR3 coding sequence is TGTGCCAGCAGCCTAAGGCGCGGGGAAGAGCAGTTCTTC. Residues: CASSLRRGEEQFF.

This clonotype showed up many times. The J gene is TRBJ2-1, the V gene TRBV20-1; no reliable D call. Trimming took 3 bases from V and 2 from J, leaving 5 bases between them. Germline V CDR1 and CDR2: DFQATT, SNEGSKA (reference sequence). This CDR3 has 12 amino acids. The CDR3 sequence: CSARTTYNEQFF. The CDR3 DNA reads as TGCAGTGCTAGGACGACCTACAATGAGCAGTTCTTC.

This clonotype was seen ten or more times. This chain connects TRBV6-2 or TRBV6-3 to TRBJ1-1; no reliable D call. The V gene lost 6 bases and the J gene lost 7 bases, with 9 bases spanning the gap. The CDR3 has 11 amino acids. Germline-derived CDR1 and CDR2 are MNHEY and SVGEGT. The CDR3 DNA sequence: TGTGCCAGCAGCAAGGCCTTTGAAGCTTTCTTT. Amino acid sequence: CASSKAFEAFF.